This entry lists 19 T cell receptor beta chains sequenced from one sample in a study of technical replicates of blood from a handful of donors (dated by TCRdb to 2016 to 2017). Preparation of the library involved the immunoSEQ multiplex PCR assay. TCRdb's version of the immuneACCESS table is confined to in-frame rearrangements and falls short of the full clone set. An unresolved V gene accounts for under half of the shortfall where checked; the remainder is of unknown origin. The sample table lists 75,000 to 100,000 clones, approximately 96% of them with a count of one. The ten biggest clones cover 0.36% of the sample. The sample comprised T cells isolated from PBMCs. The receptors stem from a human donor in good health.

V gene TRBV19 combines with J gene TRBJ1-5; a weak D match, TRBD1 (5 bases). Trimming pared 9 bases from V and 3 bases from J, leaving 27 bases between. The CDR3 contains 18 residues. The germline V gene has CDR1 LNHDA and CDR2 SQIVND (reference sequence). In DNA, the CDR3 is TGTGCCAGCAGCTTTACAAAAGCGGGTGGGGGACCCAATCAGCCCCAGCATTTT. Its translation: CASSFTKAGGGPNQPQHF.

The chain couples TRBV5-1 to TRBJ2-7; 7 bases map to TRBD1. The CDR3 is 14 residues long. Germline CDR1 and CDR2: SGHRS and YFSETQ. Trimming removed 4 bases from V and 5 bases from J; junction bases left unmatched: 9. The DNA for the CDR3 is TGCGCCAGCAGCCCTGGACAGGACGACGACGAGCAGTACTTC. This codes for CASSPGQDDDEQYF.

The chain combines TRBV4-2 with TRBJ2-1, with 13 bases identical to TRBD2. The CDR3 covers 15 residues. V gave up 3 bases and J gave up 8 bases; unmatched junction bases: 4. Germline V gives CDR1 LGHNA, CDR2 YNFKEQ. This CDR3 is CASSHPGLAGYEQFF. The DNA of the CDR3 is TGTGCCAGCAGCCACCCGGGACTAGCGGGATATGAGCAGTTCTTC.

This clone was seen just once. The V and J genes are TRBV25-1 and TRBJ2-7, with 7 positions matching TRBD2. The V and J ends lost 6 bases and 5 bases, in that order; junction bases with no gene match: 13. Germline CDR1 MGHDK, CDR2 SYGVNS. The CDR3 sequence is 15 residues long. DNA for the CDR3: TGTGCCAGCAGGGGGCTACGCGGGAGCATCAACGAGCAGTACTTC. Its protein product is CASRGLRGSINEQYF.

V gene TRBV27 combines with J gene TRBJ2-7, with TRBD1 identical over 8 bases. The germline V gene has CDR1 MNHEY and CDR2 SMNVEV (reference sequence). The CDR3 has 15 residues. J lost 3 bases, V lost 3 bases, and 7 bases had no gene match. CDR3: CASSFSRGRDYEQYF. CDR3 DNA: TGTGCCAGCAGTTTCTCCAGGGGGCGGGACTACGAGCAGTACTTC.

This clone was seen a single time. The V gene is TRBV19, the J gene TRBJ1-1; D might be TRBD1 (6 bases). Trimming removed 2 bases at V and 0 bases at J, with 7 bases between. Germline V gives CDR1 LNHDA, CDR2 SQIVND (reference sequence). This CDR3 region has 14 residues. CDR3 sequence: CASSITGLNTEAFF. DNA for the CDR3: TGTGCCAGTAGTATAACAGGGTTGAACACTGAAGCTTTCTTT.

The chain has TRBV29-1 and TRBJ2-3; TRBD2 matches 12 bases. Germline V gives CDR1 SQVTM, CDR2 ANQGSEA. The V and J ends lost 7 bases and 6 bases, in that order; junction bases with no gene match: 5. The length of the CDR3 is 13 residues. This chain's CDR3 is CSARTSGEDTQYF. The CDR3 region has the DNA TGCAGCGCTAGGACTAGCGGGGAGGATACGCAGTATTTT.

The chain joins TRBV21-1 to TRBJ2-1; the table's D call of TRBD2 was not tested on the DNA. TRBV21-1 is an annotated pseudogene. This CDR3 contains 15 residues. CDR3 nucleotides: TGTGCCAGCAGCAAAAACCGGGAGCCTGGGGATGAGCAGTTCTTC. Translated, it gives CASSKNREPGDEQFF.

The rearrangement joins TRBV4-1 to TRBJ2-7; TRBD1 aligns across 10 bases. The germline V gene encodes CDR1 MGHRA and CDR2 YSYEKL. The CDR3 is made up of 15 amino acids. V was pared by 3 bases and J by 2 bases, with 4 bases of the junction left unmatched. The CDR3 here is CASSQRQGAAYEQYF. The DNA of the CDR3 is TGCGCCAGCAGCCAGCGACAGGGGGCCGCCTACGAGCAGTACTTC.

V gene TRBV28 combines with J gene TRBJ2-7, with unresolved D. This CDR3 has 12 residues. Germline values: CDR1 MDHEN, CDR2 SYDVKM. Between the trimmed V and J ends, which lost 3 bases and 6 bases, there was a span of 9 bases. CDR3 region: CASSLGHSEQYF. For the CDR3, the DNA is TGTGCCAGCAGTTTGGGCCACTCCGAGCAGTACTTC. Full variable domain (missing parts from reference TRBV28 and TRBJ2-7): DVKVTQSSRYLVKRTGEKVFLECVQDMDHENMFWYRQDPGLGLRLIYFSYDVKMKEKGDIPEGYSVSREKKERFSLILESASTNQTSMYLCASSLGHSEQYFGPGTRLTVT.

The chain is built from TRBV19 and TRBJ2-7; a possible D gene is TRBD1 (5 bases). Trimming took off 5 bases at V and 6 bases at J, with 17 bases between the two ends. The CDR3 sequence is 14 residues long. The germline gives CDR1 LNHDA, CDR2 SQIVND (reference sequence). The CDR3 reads CASSQNQGAGEQYF. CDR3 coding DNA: TGTGCCAGTAGTCAAAACCAGGGCGCTGGCGAGCAGTACTTC. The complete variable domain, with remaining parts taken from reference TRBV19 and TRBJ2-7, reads DGGITQSPKYLFRKEGQNVTLSCEQNLNHDAMYWYRQDPGQGLRLIYYSQIVNDFQKGDIAEGYSVSREKKESFPLTVTSAQKNPTAFYLCASSQNQGAGEQYFGPGTRLTVT.

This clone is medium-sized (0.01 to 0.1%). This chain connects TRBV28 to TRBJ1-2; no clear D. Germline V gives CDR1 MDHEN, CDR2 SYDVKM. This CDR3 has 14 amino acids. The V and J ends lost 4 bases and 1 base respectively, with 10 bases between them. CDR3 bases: TGTGCCAGCAGTTACCCAGAGGGTAACTATGGCTACACCTTC. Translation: CASSYPEGNYGYTF.

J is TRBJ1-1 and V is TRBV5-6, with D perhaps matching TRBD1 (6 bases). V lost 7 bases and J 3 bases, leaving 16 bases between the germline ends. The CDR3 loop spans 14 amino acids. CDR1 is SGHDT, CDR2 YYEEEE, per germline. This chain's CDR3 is CASLKRGGHTEAFF. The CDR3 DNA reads TGTGCCAGCCTCAAAAGGGGGGGGCACACTGAAGCTTTCTTT.

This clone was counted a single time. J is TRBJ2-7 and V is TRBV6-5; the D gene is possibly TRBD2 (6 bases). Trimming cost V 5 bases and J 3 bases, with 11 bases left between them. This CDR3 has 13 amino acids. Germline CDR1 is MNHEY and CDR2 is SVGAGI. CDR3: CASSIAEFYEQYF. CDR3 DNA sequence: TGTGCCAGCAGTATAGCGGAGTTCTACGAGCAGTACTTC.

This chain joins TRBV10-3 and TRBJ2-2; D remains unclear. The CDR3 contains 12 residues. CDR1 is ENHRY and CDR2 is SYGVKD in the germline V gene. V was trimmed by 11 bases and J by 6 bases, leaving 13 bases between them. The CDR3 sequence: CAARQEPGELFF. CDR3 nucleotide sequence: TGTGCCGCAAGACAAGAACCCGGGGAGCTGTTTTTT.

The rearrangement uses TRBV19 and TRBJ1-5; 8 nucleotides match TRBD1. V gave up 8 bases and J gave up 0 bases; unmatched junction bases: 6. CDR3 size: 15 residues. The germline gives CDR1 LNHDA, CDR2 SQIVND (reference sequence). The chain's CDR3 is CASGDRHDSNQPQHF. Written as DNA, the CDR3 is TGTGCCAGTGGGGACAGGCACGATAGCAATCAGCCCCAGCATTTT.

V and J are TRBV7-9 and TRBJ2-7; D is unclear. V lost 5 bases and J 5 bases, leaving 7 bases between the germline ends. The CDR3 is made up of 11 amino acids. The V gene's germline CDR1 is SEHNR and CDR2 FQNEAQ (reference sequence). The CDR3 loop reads CASSPHDEQYF. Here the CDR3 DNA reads TGTGCCAGCAGCCCCCATGACGAGCAGTACTTC.

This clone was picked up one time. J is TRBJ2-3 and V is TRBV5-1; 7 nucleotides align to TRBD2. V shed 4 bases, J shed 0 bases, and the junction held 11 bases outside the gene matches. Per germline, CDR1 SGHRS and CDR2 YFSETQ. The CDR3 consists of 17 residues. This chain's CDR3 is CASSRRRESLSTDTQYF. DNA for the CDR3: TGCGCCAGCAGCAGGCGGCGGGAGAGCCTTAGCACAGATACGCAGTATTTT.

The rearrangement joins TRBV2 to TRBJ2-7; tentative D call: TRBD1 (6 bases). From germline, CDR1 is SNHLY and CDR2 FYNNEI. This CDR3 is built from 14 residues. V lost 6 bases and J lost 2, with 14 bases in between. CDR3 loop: CASREQGDTYEQYF. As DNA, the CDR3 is TGTGCCAGCAGGGAACAGGGTGATACCTACGAGCAGTACTTC.